The sequence of this T cell receptor (beta chain) was determined in a study of cytomegalovirus exposure and HLA in healthy donors. The table lists this clone with a few counts. This CDR3 has 15 amino acids. V lost 4 bases and J lost 1, with 14 bases in between. Germline assignment: CDR1 SGHTA and CDR2 FQGNSA. PCR employed 60 Vbeta and 13 Jbeta primers. Libraries were prepared by immunoSEQ multiplex PCR; TCRdb keeps only in-frame clonotypes and omits some of them. The data hold 95,000 to 150,000 clones, with approximately 80% observed a single time. The rearrangement uses TRBV7-2 and TRBJ2-7; maybe TRBD2 (6 bases). The TCR sequence derives from a man aged 45-60 years in good health and CMV-seronegative. Sequencing input: PBMCs. CDR3 in amino acids: CASSSPAGKSYEQYF. CDR3 DNA sequence: TGTGCCAGCAGCTCCCCGGCGGGAAAATCCTACGAGCAGTACTTC.